This T cell receptor (beta chain) is from a study of OX40 agonist ivuxolimab in advanced cancers. A word on this clone: Its antigen is not identified.

Enrollment shut out patients with autoimmune disease history or systemic immunosuppression. Libraries were prepared by immunoSEQ multiplex PCR; TCRdb keeps only in-frame clonotypes and omits some of them. In the table there are roughly 95,000 clones, 70% to 90% of which are singletons. V gave up 5 bases and J gave up 4 bases, with 7 bases separating them. The CDR3 has 12 residues. Germline V gene sequence: CDR1 SGHAT, CDR2 FQNNGV. Study-wide findings and caveats: In the 0.1 to 3.0 mg/kg range, CD4+ and CD8+ blood T cells had expanded clonally by week 6.

The chain uses TRBV11-2 and TRBJ2-3, with a possible D match to TRBD1 (6 bases). This receptor was taken from an adult with an advanced solid tumor such as melanoma, head and neck, liver or kidney cancer. The input for sequencing was CD4+ or CD8+ T cells sorted from blood, taken in a trial of the OX40 agonist ivuxolimab. The CDR3 is CASSPGADTQYF. CDR3 bases: TGTGCCAGCAGCCCAGGGGCAGATACGCAGTATTTT.